This TCR beta chain came from a study of T-cell reconstitution after alpha-beta-depleted transplantation in children. Per germline, CDR1 SQVTM and CDR2 ANQGSEA. V shed 0 bases, J shed 4 bases, and the junction held 10 bases outside the gene matches. This CDR3 is built from 18 residues. TCRbeta library construction was performed incorporating unique molecular identifiers. Each CDR3 protein gets one entry after TCRdb re-called the PCR reads with MiXCR. Of some 600,000 distinct CDR3 sequences listed, 16% are singletons. In regard to this clonotype: A much larger clone differs by one base, so this may be a read error.

V gene TRBV29-1 combines with J gene TRBJ2-5, with 14 positions matching TRBD2. Sequenced material: PBMCs from the stem cell graft donor, taken from the stem cell graft. This receptor was identified in a human donor who donated a stem cell graft to a child with acute myeloid leukemia. The CDR3 sequence is CSVEDLQTSGGGGETQYF. The CDR3 DNA is TGCAGCGTTGAAGATCTTCAGACTAGCGGGGGGGGCGGAGAGACCCAGTACTTC.